This T cell receptor (beta chain) was observed in a study of response to subunit inactivated influenza vaccine. The CDR3 is made up of 14 amino acids. TCRdb re-derived calls from the RT-PCR reads in MiXCR, one entry per CDR3 protein. The table has more than 600,000 distinct CDR3 sequences, around 18% seen once; the top ten hold approximately 11%. The V call is TRBV21-1, the J call TRBJ2-7. TRBV21-1 is annotated as a pseudogene. The sample here was PBMCs from blood, taken more than 4 days after vaccination. The sequence derives from a man aged 50 or older who received an inactivated influenza vaccine. The DNA for the CDR3 is TGTGCCAGCACCCGATTGCACCGCCGGTGCGAGCAGTACTTC. Its protein product is CASTRLHRRCEQYF.